Following are 19 T cell receptor beta chains from one sample sequenced in a study of blood T cell repertoires in COVID-19. The data were produced by immunoSEQ multiplex PCR, yet TCRdb's version contains in-frame clones alone and is incomplete. The top ten hold roughly 3.2% of the sample, which has 200,000 to 250,000 clones, 80% to 90% seen once. Sequencing was carried out using PBMCs or T cells enriched from blood (not recorded which). The receptors here all came from a woman between 45 and 60 years old in a cohort exposed to, infected with or recovered from COVID-19 (not recorded which).

This chain links TRBV4-1 with TRBJ2-3, with D tentatively TRBD2 (6 bases). V dropped 5 bases and J dropped 2 bases, with 14 bases sitting between them. Per the germline V gene, CDR1 is MGHRA and CDR2 is YSYEKL. The CDR3 has 15 residues. The CDR3 reads CASSFSAGTTDTQYF. In nucleotides, the CDR3 is TGCGCCAGCAGCTTTTCAGCGGGCACCACAGATACGCAGTATTTT.

This rearrangement joins TRBV24-1 to TRBJ2-3, with TRBD1 matching over 9 bases. The V gene end was trimmed by 3 bases and the J gene end by 5 bases; junction bases not matched to a gene: 8. CDR1 is KGHDR, CDR2 SFDVKD, per germline. This CDR3 contains 16 residues. CDR3 in DNA: TGTGCCACCAGTGATCACAGGGGGCGGGTGGGAGATACGCAGTATTTT. Translating gives CATSDHRGRVGDTQYF.

The J gene is TRBJ1-5, the V gene TRBV27, with TRBD1 as a possible D gene (6 bases). This CDR3 contains 18 residues. Germline CDR1 MNHEY, CDR2 SMNVEV (reference sequence). Trimming left V 5 bases short and J 11 bases short, with 31 bases between. The CDR3, as DNA: TGTGCCAGCAGTCCCCGTGATGATTATGGGAGGGGGTGTGGGGCCCAGCATTTT. It translates to CASSPRDDYGRGCGAQHF.

The chain has TRBV4-2 and TRBJ2-7, with 7 bases aligning to TRBD1. Germline V lookup: CDR1 LGHNA, CDR2 YNFKEQ. J lost 6 bases, V lost 2 bases, and 1 base had no gene match. This CDR3 region has 12 residues. CDR3 DNA sequence: TGTGCCAGCAGCCAATCAGGGGGCGAGCAGTACTTC. Protein sequence: CASSQSGGEQYF.

The chain is built from TRBV25-1 and TRBJ2-3; 7 positions match TRBD1. The germline gives CDR1 MGHDK, CDR2 SYGVNS. V shed 5 bases, J shed 2 bases, and the junction held 7 bases outside the gene matches. The CDR3 length is 15 residues. The CDR3 protein is CASSRTGQNTDTQYF. The CDR3 bases are TGTGCCAGCAGTCGGACGGGACAGAACACAGATACGCAGTATTTT.

The rearrangement uses TRBV7-3 and TRBJ2-2; perhaps TRBD2 as D (6 bases). Germline CDR1 is SGHTA and CDR2 is FQGTGA. Deletions cut 5 bases from V and 5 bases from J, with 9 bases between. The CDR3 length is 13 residues. The CDR3 DNA is TGTGCCAGCAGCCTGGGGGGTACCGGGGAGCTGTTTTTT. Translating gives CASSLGGTGELFF.

The chain uses TRBV11-3 and TRBJ2-1, with 7 bases lining up with TRBD2. This CDR3 spans 13 amino acids. Germline assignment: CDR1 SGHNT and CDR2 YENEEA. With 0 bases clipped from V and 8 bases from J, the junction kept 1 base outside the gene matches. The CDR3: CASSLERGDEQFF. The CDR3 region has the DNA TGTGCCAGCAGCTTAGAACGGGGGGATGAGCAGTTCTTC.

This clone has just one count. The chain carries TRBV7-9 and TRBJ2-2, with D tentatively TRBD2 (5 bases). Trimming took off 1 base at V and 5 bases at J, with 8 bases between the two ends. This CDR3 contains 14 residues. Per the germline V gene, CDR1 is SEHNR and CDR2 is FQNEAQ (reference sequence). The CDR3 sequence is CASSLGPGTGELFF. CDR3 nucleotides: TGTGCCAGCAGCTTAGGCCCGGGGACCGGGGAGCTGTTTTTT.

The chain joins TRBV14 to TRBJ2-7, with a tentative D call TRBD2 (7 bases). The CDR3 is made up of 14 amino acids. Germline CDR1 reads SGHDN; CDR2 reads FVKESK. The V gene lost 2 bases and the J gene lost 4 bases, with 12 bases spanning the gap. In DNA, the CDR3 is TGTGCCAGCAGCCAACGCGGGGGCCGATACGAGCAGTACTTC. Protein product: CASSQRGGRYEQYF.

This clone has more than one count but fewer than ten. The chain recombines TRBV6-1 with TRBJ2-7, with D tentatively TRBD2 (5 bases). Trimming pared 2 bases from V and 3 bases from J, leaving 11 bases between. Germline V gene lookup returns CDR1 MNHNS and CDR2 SASEGT. The CDR3 has 14 residues. In DNA, the CDR3 is TGTGCCAGCAGTGAACCCCGGGGTTACTACGAGCAGTACTTC. This sequence encodes CASSEPRGYYEQYF.

The chain recombines TRBV2 with TRBJ2-7, with a tentative D call TRBD1 (6 bases). V was trimmed by 7 bases and J by 0 bases, leaving 19 bases between them. Germline CDR1 is SNHLY and CDR2 is FYNNEI. The CDR3 extends over 16 amino acids. The CDR3 sequence is CASNPPGTLSSYEQYF. CDR3 DNA sequence: TGTGCCAGCAATCCACCCGGGACACTATCCTCCTACGAGCAGTACTTC.

The rearrangement joins TRBV3-1 (or the pseudogene TRBV3-2) to TRBJ2-1; 7 nucleotides align to TRBD2. The V gene end was trimmed by 4 bases and the J gene end by 3 bases; junction bases not matched to a gene: 9. This CDR3 has 16 amino acids. Germline values: CDR1 LGHDT, CDR2 YNNKEL (reference sequence). In DNA form, the CDR3 reads TGTGCCAGCAGCCCCCTCCTAGCGGATTACTACAATGAGCAGTTCTTC. Protein sequence: CASSPLLADYYNEQFF.

The chain carries TRBV4-3 and TRBJ1-2, with 9 bases aligning to TRBD1. The CDR3 has 15 amino acids. Trimming removed 2 bases from V and 6 bases from J; junction bases left unmatched: 7. Germline lookup yields CDR1 LGHNA and CDR2 YSLEER. The CDR3 nucleotides read TGCGCCAGCAGCCAACTGACAGGGGGAGGCGATGGCTACACCTTC. Its translation is CASSQLTGGGDGYTF.

This clone was seen only a few times. V gene TRBV30 combines with J gene TRBJ1-2, with unresolved D. This CDR3 contains 16 residues. V lost 0 bases and J lost 6, with 20 bases in between. Germline CDR1 reads GTSNPN; CDR2 reads SVGIG (reference sequence). Here the CDR3 reads CAWSVEAGIFNHGYTF. Written as DNA, the CDR3 is TGTGCCTGGAGTGTGGAAGCGGGGATATTTAATCATGGCTACACCTTC. The complete variable domain, with remaining parts taken from reference TRBV30 and TRBJ1-2, reads SQTIHQWPATLVQPVGSPLSLECTVEGTSNPNLYWYRQAAGRGLQLLFYSVGIGQISSEVPQNLSASRPQDRQFILSSKKLLLSDSGFYLCAWSVEAGIFNHGYTFGSGTRLTVV.

This chain links TRBV10-1 with TRBJ2-7, with unresolved D. Germline assignment: CDR1 WNHNN and CDR2 SYGVQD (reference sequence). V lost 7 bases to trimming and J lost 0 bases, with 16 bases between them. CDR3 length: 15 amino acids. The CDR3 protein is CASKKLNDTSYEQYF. The CDR3, as DNA: TGCGCCAGCAAAAAATTAAACGACACCTCCTACGAGCAGTACTTC.

This clone was observed once. The gene calls are TRBV7-2 and TRBJ2-5; D might be TRBD2 (6 bases). Per germline, CDR1 SGHTA and CDR2 FQGNSA. This CDR3 spans 14 amino acids. The ends were cut back, 5 bases at V and 5 bases at J, with 15 bases in the middle. The CDR3 sequence: CASSLGGGWETQYF. For the CDR3, the DNA is TGTGCCAGCAGCCTGGGGGGTGGATGGGAGACCCAGTACTTC.

CDR3 nucleotides: TGTGCCAGTAGATCAGGGGCAACTAATGAAAAACTGTTTTTT. Translation gives CASRSGATNEKLFF. This rearrangement joins TRBV19 to TRBJ1-4; tentative D call: TRBD1 (6 bases). V lost 6 bases and J lost 0, with 8 bases in between. The CDR3 is 14 amino acids. CDR1 is LNHDA and CDR2 is SQIVND in the germline V gene (reference sequence).

The rearrangement links TRBV6-5 to TRBJ2-5; no clear D gene. Germline V lookup: CDR1 MNHEY, CDR2 SVGAGI. The germline V and J ends were trimmed by 6 bases and 2 bases, with 10 bases remaining between them. This CDR3 spans 13 amino acids. The CDR3 reads CASRVTYQETQYF. CDR3 coding DNA: TGTGCCAGCAGAGTGACTTATCAAGAGACCCAGTACTTC.

This clone was counted only a few times. The chain joins TRBV28 to TRBJ2-2, with D hard to call. The CDR3 is 15 amino acids. Between the trimmed V and J ends, which lost 6 bases and 0 bases, there was a span of 11 bases. CDR1 is MDHEN and CDR2 is SYDVKM in the germline V gene. Here the CDR3 DNA reads TGTGCCAGCAGCCTTGACTCCTCGAACACCGGGGAGCTGTTTTTT. Its translation: CASSLDSSNTGELFF.